This is a list of T cell receptor beta chains from one sample in a study of T cells in localized non-small cell lung cancer. Sequencing used immunoSEQ multiplex PCR; TCRdb keeps in-frame clones, though not all of them. The repertoire consists of about 33,000 clones, with roughly 90% occurring once and the leading ten covering around 4%. The input for sequencing was peripheral blood, taken before any cancer treatment. These receptors originate from a man aged 35-69 years with stage I lung adenocarcinoma. The CDR3 runs from the conserved cysteine through the conserved F or W. D genes are given only for firm matches. The size field is filled for only some rows; it gives once, few, many or a size class.

d_call	clone_size	v_call	j_call	cdr3_aa	cdr3_nt
TRBD1	.	TRBV6-6	TRBJ2-7	CATIGTGELSYEQYF	TGTGCCACCATAGGGACAGGGGAGTTAAGCTACGAGCAGTACTTC
.	.	TRBV11-2	TRBJ2-4	CASSYTLRGNIQYF	TGTGCCAGCAGCTATACCCTAAGGGGAAACATTCAGTACTTC
TRBD2	.	TRBV7-2	TRBJ2-7	CASSTGTSFYEQYF	TGTGCCAGCAGCACCGGGACTAGCTTTTACGAGCAGTACTTC
.	.	TRBV19	TRBJ2-6	CASSIARSPSGANVLTF	TGTGCCAGTAGTATAGCCAGGTCTCCCTCTGGGGCCAACGTCCTGACTTTC
TRBD1	.	TRBV29-1	TRBJ2-7	CSAKQGSEQYF	TGCAGCGCTAAACAGGGGTCCGAGCAGTACTTC
TRBD1	.	TRBV9	TRBJ1-2	CASSVTGEGGYTF	TGTGCCAGCAGCGTTACAGGGGAAGGTGGCTACACCTTC
.	.	TRBV5-4	TRBJ1-2	CASTWAPAGYGYTF	TGTGCCAGCACCTGGGCCCCGGCGGGCTATGGCTACACCTTC
TRBD1	.	TRBV5-4	TRBJ2-5	CASSSGQGYQETQYF	TGTGCCAGCAGTTCGGGACAGGGATATCAAGAGACCCAGTACTTC
TRBD2	once	TRBV19	TRBJ2-2	CATRTSGGSNTGELFF	TGTGCCACCCGCACTAGCGGGGGGTCGAACACCGGGGAGCTGTTTTTT
TRBD2	.	TRBV27	TRBJ2-7	CASSLAGGLYEQYF	TGTGCCAGCAGTCTAGCGGGGGGGCTCTACGAGCAGTACTTC
TRBD1	.	TRBV7-1	TRBJ1-5	CASSLGTVLTLQPQHF	TGTGCCAGCAGCCTCGGGACAGTCCTCACCCTTCAGCCCCAGCATTTT
TRBD2	.	TRBV18	TRBJ2-7	CASSPQGGGGTGSSYEQYF	TGTGCCAGCTCACCCCAGGGAGGCGGGGGAACTGGGAGCTCCTACGAGCAGTACTTC
TRBD1	.	TRBV15	TRBJ2-7	CATQGDRGVGEQYF	TGTGCCACACAAGGGGACAGGGGAGTTGGAGAGCAGTACTTC
TRBD1	.	TRBV7-2	TRBJ2-1	CASSPPMMTGALQFF	TGTGCCAGCAGCCCGCCCATGATGACAGGGGCTTTACAGTTCTTC